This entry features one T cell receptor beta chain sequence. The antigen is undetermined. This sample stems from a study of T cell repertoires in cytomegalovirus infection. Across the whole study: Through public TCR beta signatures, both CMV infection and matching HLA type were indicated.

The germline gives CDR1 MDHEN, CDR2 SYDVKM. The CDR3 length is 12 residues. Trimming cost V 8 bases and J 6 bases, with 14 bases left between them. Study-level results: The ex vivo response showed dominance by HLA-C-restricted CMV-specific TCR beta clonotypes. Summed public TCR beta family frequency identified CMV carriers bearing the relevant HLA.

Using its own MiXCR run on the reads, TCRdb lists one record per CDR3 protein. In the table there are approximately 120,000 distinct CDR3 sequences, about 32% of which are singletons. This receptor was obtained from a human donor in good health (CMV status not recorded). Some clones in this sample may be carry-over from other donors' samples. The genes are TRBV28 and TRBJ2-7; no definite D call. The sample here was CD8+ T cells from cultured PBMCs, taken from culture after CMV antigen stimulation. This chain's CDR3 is CASGDPGVEQYF. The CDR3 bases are TGTGCCAGCGGTGACCCGGGTGTCGAGCAGTACTTC.